This T cell receptor (beta chain) was retrieved from a study of PD-1 blockade in classical Hodgkin lymphoma. Study conclusions and caveats: With CD4+ cells, TCR diversity rose significantly by C4D1, but not with CD8+ cells. Baseline diversity in complete responders resembled that of newly diagnosed patients. Newly diagnosed patients were reported to exhibit reduced baseline TCR diversity relative to healthy donors.

Using immunoSEQ multiplex PCR, the repertoire was profiled, and TCRdb retains in-frame clones only, with some absent. Here the sample spans tens of thousands of clones, roughly 77% being singletons. There was relapse after autologous stem cell transplantation in every patient, and there was variation in brentuximab vedotin exposure. On this clone itself: Its matching antigen is unknown.

The sequence came from a human donor with classical Hodgkin lymphoma. The sample was peripheral blood mononuclear cells (PBMCs), taken before the second cycle of nivolumab.

The CDR3 region has the DNA TGTGCCAGCAGCTTCCGACTAGCGGGGCCCCAAGAGACCCAGTACTTC. Its protein product is CASSFRLAGPQETQYF. The V and J genes are TRBV5-6 and TRBJ2-5; TRBD2 matches at 11 bases. The CDR3 is 16 residues long. Losses at the gene ends were 2 bases for V and 1 base for J; bases not matched to a gene: 4. The germline V gene has CDR1 SGHDT and CDR2 YYEEEE.